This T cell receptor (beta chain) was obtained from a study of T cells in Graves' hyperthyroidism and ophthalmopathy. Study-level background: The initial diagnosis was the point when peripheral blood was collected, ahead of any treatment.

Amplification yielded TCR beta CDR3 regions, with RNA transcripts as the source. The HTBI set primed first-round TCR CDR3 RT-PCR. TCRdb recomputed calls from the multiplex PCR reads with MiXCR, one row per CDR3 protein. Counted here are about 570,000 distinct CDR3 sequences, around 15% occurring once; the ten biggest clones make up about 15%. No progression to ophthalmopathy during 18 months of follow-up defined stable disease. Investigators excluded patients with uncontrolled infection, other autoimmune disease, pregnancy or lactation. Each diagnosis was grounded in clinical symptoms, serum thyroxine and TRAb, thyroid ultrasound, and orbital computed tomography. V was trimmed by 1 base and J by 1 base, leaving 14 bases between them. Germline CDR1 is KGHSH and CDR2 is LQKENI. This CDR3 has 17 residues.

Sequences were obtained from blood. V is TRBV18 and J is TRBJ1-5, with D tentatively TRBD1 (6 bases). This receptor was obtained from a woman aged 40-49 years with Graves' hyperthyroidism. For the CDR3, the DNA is TGTGCCAGCTCACCACTTCCGCTACAGGGAAGCAATCAGCCCCAGCATTTT. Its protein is CASSPLPLQGSNQPQHF. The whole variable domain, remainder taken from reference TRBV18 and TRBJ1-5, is NAGVMQNPRHLVRRRGQEARLRCSPMKGHSHVYWYRQLPEEGLKFMVYLQKENIIDESGMPKERFSAEFPKEGPSILRIQQVVRGDSAAYFCASSPLPLQGSNQPQHFGDGTRLSIL.